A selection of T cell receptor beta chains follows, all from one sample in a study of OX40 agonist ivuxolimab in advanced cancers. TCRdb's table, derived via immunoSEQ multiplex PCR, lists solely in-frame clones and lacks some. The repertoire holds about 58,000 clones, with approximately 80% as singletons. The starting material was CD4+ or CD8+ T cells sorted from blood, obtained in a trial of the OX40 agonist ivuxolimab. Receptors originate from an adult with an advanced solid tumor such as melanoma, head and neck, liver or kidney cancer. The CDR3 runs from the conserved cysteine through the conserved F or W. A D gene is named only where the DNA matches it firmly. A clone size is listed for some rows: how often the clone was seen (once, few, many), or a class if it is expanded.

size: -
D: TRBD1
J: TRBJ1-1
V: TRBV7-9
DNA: TGTGCCAGCAGCCCGGAGGGGACAGGGGGTATGTACACTGAAGCTTTCTTT
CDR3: CASSPEGTGGMYTEAFF

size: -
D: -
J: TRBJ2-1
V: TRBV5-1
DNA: TGCGCCAGCAGCTTGTCCCGAAGCGGTAATGAGCAGTTCTTC
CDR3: CASSLSRSGNEQFF

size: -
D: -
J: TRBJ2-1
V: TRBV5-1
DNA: TGCGCCAGCAGCTTCTCCGGACTGTCCAATGAGCAGTTCTTC
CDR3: CASSFSGLSNEQFF

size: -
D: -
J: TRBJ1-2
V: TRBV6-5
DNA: TGTGCCAGCAGTGCCAGGGGCGGTCGGGGCTACACCTTC
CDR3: CASSARGGRGYTF

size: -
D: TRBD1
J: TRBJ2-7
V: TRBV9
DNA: TGTGCCAGCAGCGGCCCTTTAGGGGGCCCCTCCTACGAGCAGTACTTC
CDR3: CASSGPLGGPSYEQYF

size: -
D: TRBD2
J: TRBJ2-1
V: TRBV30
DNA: TGTGCCTGGAGACGGGGGGAGCTGTTAGGCAATGAGCAGTTCTTC
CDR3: CAWRRGELLGNEQFF

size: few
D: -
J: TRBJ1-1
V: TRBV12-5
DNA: TGTGCTAGTGGTTTGATGGAGAACACTGAAGCTTTCTTT
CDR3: CASGLMENTEAFF

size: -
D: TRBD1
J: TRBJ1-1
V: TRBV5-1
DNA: TGCGCCAGCAGCTTGGCGGGACAGACAATGAACACTGAAGCTTTCTTT
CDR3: CASSLAGQTMNTEAFF

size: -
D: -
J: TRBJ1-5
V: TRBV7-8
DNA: TGTGCCAGCAGAGGGGACACCAATCAGCCCCAGCATTTT
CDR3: CASRGDTNQPQHF

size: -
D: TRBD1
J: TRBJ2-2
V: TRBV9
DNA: TGTGCCAGCAGCGTTGGGACAGCGAACACCGGGGAGCTGTTTTTT
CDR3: CASSVGTANTGELFF

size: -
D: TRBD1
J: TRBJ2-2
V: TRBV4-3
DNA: TGCGCCAGCAGCCACCTCCGGGACAGGGGAAACGGGGAGCTGTTTTTT
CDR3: CASSHLRDRGNGELFF

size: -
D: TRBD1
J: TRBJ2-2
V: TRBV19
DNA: TGTGCCAGTAGTGGATACCCGGGACAGGGGGCGTCCGGGGAGCTGTTTTTT
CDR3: CASSGYPGQGASGELFF

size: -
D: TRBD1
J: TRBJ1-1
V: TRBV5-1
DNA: TGCGCCAGCAGCCACGGGACAGCTAACACTGAAGCTTTCTTT
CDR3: CASSHGTANTEAFF

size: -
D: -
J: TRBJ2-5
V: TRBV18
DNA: TGTGCCAGCGGACCTCAAGAGACCCAGTACTTC
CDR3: CASGPQETQYF

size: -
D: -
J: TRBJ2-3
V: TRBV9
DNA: TGTGCCAGCAGCGTAGCAGATACGCAGTATTTT
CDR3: CASSVADTQYF

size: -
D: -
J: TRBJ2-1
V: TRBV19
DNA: TGTGCCAGTAAGGCGACAGCGCATCTCTACAATGAGCAGTTCTTC
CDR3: CASKATAHLYNEQFF